This T cell receptor (beta chain) was profiled in a study of STAT5B mutations in CD4+ large granular lymphocyte leukemia. Study-wide context: Among healthy controls, a particular HLA allele went with more CDR3 'QG' motifs.

The CDR3 is 14 amino acids. Germline values: CDR1 SGHNT, CDR2 YENEEA. The V segment lost 2 bases and the J segment 6 bases; nucleotides outside the gene matches: 7. The method was immunoSEQ multiplex PCR; TCRdb's version includes in-frame clones alone and lacks a portion of them. The sample holds tens of thousands of clones, roughly 80% seen once. Sequencing used CD4+ T cells from blood buffy coats. This chain links TRBV11-3 with TRBJ2-7, with TRBD2 matching 7 bases. This sequence originates from a human donor in good health. Here the CDR3 reads CASSLLAERGEQYF. The CDR3 DNA sequence: TGTGCCAGCAGCTTACTAGCGGAACGGGGCGAGCAGTACTTC.